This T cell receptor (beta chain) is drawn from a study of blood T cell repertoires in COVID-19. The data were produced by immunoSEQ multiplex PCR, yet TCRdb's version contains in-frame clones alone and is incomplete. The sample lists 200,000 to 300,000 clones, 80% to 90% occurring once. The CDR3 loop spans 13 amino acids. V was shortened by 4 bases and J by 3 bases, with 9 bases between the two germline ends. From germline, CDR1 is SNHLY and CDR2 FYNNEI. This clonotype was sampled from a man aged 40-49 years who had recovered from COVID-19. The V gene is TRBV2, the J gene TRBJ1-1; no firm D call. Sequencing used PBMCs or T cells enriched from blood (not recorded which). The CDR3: CASSGEGYTEAFF. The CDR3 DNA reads TGTGCCAGCAGTGGCGAGGGTTACACTGAAGCTTTCTTT.